This T cell receptor beta chain was recovered during a study of blood T cell repertoires in COVID-19. This CDR3 has 17 amino acids. From germline, CDR1 is SGHDT and CDR2 YYEEEE. The junction had 10 bases not matched to a gene; V was cut back by 4 bases and J by 4 bases. Assay: immunoSEQ multiplex PCR; the TCRdb copy retains only in-frame clones and omits some. The table records 120,000 to 150,000 clones, 81% of them present only once. The chain combines TRBV5-6 with TRBJ2-3; 12 bases fit TRBD1. Sequences were obtained from peripheral blood. The TCR was taken from a human donor with acute or convalescent COVID-19. The donor label of this sample is uncertain. The CDR3 sequence: CASSLPGQGAKADTQYF. The CDR3 DNA reads TGTGCCAGCAGCCTCCCGGGACAGGGGGCGAAGGCAGATACGCAGTATTTT.